The TCR beta chain described here comes from a study of molecular identifiers for immune sequencing clone quantification. In preparing bulk TCR libraries, previously described methods and listed TCR primers were used. TCRdb re-called the PCR reads with MiXCR, one entry per CDR3 protein. The table lists about 640,000 distinct CDR3 sequences, around 20% of them singletons. The CDR3 has 15 residues. Trimming cost V 3 bases and J 5 bases; bases outside gene matches: 10. The germline gives CDR1 SGDLS, CDR2 YYNGEE. J is TRBJ2-7 and V is TRBV9; 8 nucleotides agree with TRBD1. This clonotype was obtained from a human donor in good health. Some libraries in this study had Jurkat cell RNA spiked in. Sequencing input: naive CD8+ T cells from blood, with Jurkat cell RNA spiked in. Subset specified: FACS-sorted CD8+CD4-CCR7+CD45RA+ naive T cells. CDR3 amino acids: CASSGMDRADDEQYF. CDR3 DNA: TGTGCCAGCAGCGGAATGGACAGGGCTGACGACGAGCAGTACTTC.